A selection of T cell receptor beta chains follows, all from one sample in a study of blood T cell repertoires in COVID-19. The protocol was immunoSEQ multiplex PCR, while the TCRdb copy is restricted to in-frame clones and leaves out a portion. The table lists about 150,000 clones, approximately 83% of them singletons, with roughly 1.9% in the top ten. Material for sequencing was peripheral blood. The source of these receptors is a woman aged 80 or over with acute or convalescent COVID-19. Each CDR3 is given with its conserved first and last residue. Fields, in order: clone size, CDR3 length, J gene, V gene, D gene, CDR3 protein, CDR3 DNA. A D gene is named only where the DNA matches it firmly. For some rows the clone size is stated as once, few or many, or as a class when expanded; others skip it.

clone_size: .
cdr3_length: 16
j_call: TRBJ1-6
v_call: TRBV20-1
d_call: .
cdr3_aa: CSASMGPRRGNSPLHF
cdr3_nt: TGCAGTGCTAGTATGGGCCCAAGACGAGGGAATTCACCCCTCCACTTT

clone_size: .
cdr3_length: 14
j_call: TRBJ1-5
v_call: TRBV30
d_call: TRBD1
cdr3_aa: CAWTTGGAFQPQHF
cdr3_nt: TGTGCCTGGACCACAGGGGGCGCTTTTCAGCCCCAGCATTTT

clone_size: .
cdr3_length: 13
j_call: TRBJ2-5
v_call: TRBV6-5
d_call: TRBD1
cdr3_aa: CASSYWAGGTQYF
cdr3_nt: TGTGCCAGCAGTTACTGGGCAGGGGGTACGCAGTACTTC

clone_size: .
cdr3_length: 14
j_call: TRBJ1-4
v_call: TRBV19
d_call: TRBD1
cdr3_aa: CATKRQGAREKLFF
cdr3_nt: TGTGCCACAAAAAGACAGGGGGCGCGAGAAAAACTGTTTTTT

clone_size: .
cdr3_length: 15
j_call: TRBJ2-5
v_call: TRBV19
d_call: TRBD1
cdr3_aa: CASSPDRTYQETQYF
cdr3_nt: TGTGCCAGTAGCCCGGACAGGACGTACCAAGAGACCCAGTACTTC

clone_size: .
cdr3_length: 15
j_call: TRBJ2-7
v_call: TRBV14
d_call: .
cdr3_aa: CASSRTGFPSGEQYF
cdr3_nt: TGTGCCAGCAGCCGTACAGGGTTCCCGTCAGGCGAGCAGTACTTC

clone_size: .
cdr3_length: 14
j_call: TRBJ2-7
v_call: TRBV9
d_call: .
cdr3_aa: CASSVGNSYSPQYF
cdr3_nt: TGTGCCAGCAGCGTTGGAAACAGTTATTCCCCGCAGTACTTC

clone_size: once
cdr3_length: 14
j_call: TRBJ1-6
v_call: TRBV6-5
d_call: TRBD1
cdr3_aa: CASSRQGIESPLHF
cdr3_nt: TGTGCCAGCAGCCGACAGGGGATTGAATCACCCCTCCACTTT

clone_size: .
cdr3_length: 19
j_call: TRBJ2-3
v_call: TRBV7-9
d_call: TRBD2
cdr3_aa: CASSAGTSGSFISADTQYF
cdr3_nt: TGTGCCAGCAGCGCAGGGACTAGCGGGAGTTTCATCAGTGCAGATACGCAGTATTTT

clone_size: .
cdr3_length: 15
j_call: TRBJ2-6
v_call: TRBV18
d_call: .
cdr3_aa: CASSRQGSGANVLTF
cdr3_nt: TGTGCCAGCTCACGCCAGGGATCTGGGGCCAACGTCCTGACTTTC

clone_size: .
cdr3_length: 15
j_call: TRBJ1-4
v_call: TRBV11-2
d_call: TRBD1
cdr3_aa: CASSLGGTGREKLFF
cdr3_nt: TGTGCCAGCAGCTTAGGTGGGACAGGGAGGGAAAAACTGTTTTTT

clone_size: .
cdr3_length: 16
j_call: TRBJ2-7
v_call: TRBV9
d_call: .
cdr3_aa: CASSVGSTVQVAEQYF
cdr3_nt: TGTGCCAGCAGCGTAGGATCGACCGTTCAGGTTGCCGAGCAGTACTTC

clone_size: .
cdr3_length: 15
j_call: TRBJ1-3
v_call: TRBV7-2
d_call: .
cdr3_aa: CASGGDITSGNTIYF
cdr3_nt: TGTGCCAGCGGGGGGGACATAACCTCTGGAAACACCATATATTTT

clone_size: .
cdr3_length: 13
j_call: TRBJ1-1
v_call: TRBV3-1/TRBV3-2
d_call: TRBD1
cdr3_aa: CASSRTGNTEAFF
cdr3_nt: TGTGCCAGCAGCCGGACAGGGAACACTGAAGCTTTCTTT

clone_size: .
cdr3_length: 13
j_call: TRBJ1-1
v_call: TRBV7-8
d_call: .
cdr3_aa: CASSLSGNTEAFF
cdr3_nt: TGTGCCAGCAGCTTATCGGGGAACACTGAAGCTTTCTTT

clone_size: .
cdr3_length: 15
j_call: TRBJ2-5
v_call: TRBV11-2
d_call: TRBD2
cdr3_aa: CASSLDSGRAETQYF
cdr3_nt: TGTGCCAGCAGCTTAGATAGCGGGAGGGCAGAGACCCAGTACTTC

clone_size: many
cdr3_length: 21
j_call: TRBJ2-2
v_call: TRBV27
d_call: .
cdr3_aa: CASTAFLVIVTRYQYTGELFF
cdr3_nt: TGTGCCAGCACCGCCTTTTTGGTAATCGTGACTAGGTATCAGTACACCGGGGAGCTGTTTTTT

clone_size: .
cdr3_length: 14
j_call: TRBJ2-7
v_call: TRBV2
d_call: TRBD2
cdr3_aa: CASSASGPPYEQYF
cdr3_nt: TGTGCCAGCAGTGCTAGCGGACCTCCCTACGAGCAGTACTTC

clone_size: .
cdr3_length: 17
j_call: TRBJ1-6
v_call: TRBV15
d_call: TRBD1
cdr3_aa: CATSGTKRQGVDSPLHF
cdr3_nt: TGTGCCACCAGCGGAACAAAACGACAGGGGGTAGATTCACCCCTCCACTTT

clone_size: .
cdr3_length: 15
j_call: TRBJ2-7
v_call: TRBV6-5
d_call: .
cdr3_aa: CASTDRAAGTYEQYF
cdr3_nt: TGTGCCAGCACCGACAGGGCAGCGGGTACCTACGAGCAGTACTTC

clone_size: .
cdr3_length: 14
j_call: TRBJ2-3
v_call: TRBV2
d_call: .
cdr3_aa: CASSQGPSTDTQYF
cdr3_nt: TGTGCCAGCAGTCAAGGGCCAAGCACAGATACGCAGTATTTT

clone_size: .
cdr3_length: 16
j_call: TRBJ1-5
v_call: TRBV28
d_call: TRBD1
cdr3_aa: CASRYLTDRVTQPQHF
cdr3_nt: TGTGCCAGCAGATATCTAACCGACAGGGTCACTCAGCCCCAGCATTTT

clone_size: .
cdr3_length: 15
j_call: TRBJ2-1
v_call: TRBV18
d_call: .
cdr3_aa: CASSLDSGEHNEQFF
cdr3_nt: TGTGCCAGCTCTCTCGACTCAGGGGAACACAATGAGCAGTTCTTC

clone_size: .
cdr3_length: 14
j_call: TRBJ1-5
v_call: TRBV19
d_call: .
cdr3_aa: CASSDGALAQAEHF
cdr3_nt: TGTGCCAGTAGTGATGGGGCCCTTGCTCAGGCAGAGCATTTT

clone_size: once
cdr3_length: 16
j_call: TRBJ2-2
v_call: TRBV5-1
d_call: .
cdr3_aa: CASSSGQGGRTGELFF
cdr3_nt: TGCGCCAGCAGCTCCGGACAGGGAGGGCGCACCGGGGAGCTGTTTTTT

clone_size: .
cdr3_length: 14
j_call: TRBJ1-5
v_call: TRBV6-2/TRBV6-3
d_call: .
cdr3_aa: CASSSGLSNQPQHF
cdr3_nt: TGTGCCAGCAGCTCCGGACTGAGCAATCAGCCCCAGCATTTT

clone_size: .
cdr3_length: 16
j_call: TRBJ2-5
v_call: TRBV5-1
d_call: TRBD1
cdr3_aa: CASSLSTGGVEETQYF
cdr3_nt: TGCGCCAGCAGCTTGTCCACAGGGGGAGTTGAAGAGACCCAGTACTTC

clone_size: .
cdr3_length: 15
j_call: TRBJ2-2
v_call: TRBV6-5
d_call: TRBD1
cdr3_aa: CASSYRTGVTGELFF
cdr3_nt: TGTGCCAGCAGTTACCGGACAGGGGTAACCGGGGAGCTGTTTTTT

clone_size: .
cdr3_length: 15
j_call: TRBJ2-1
v_call: TRBV18
d_call: TRBD1
cdr3_aa: CASSARQGGDNEQFF
cdr3_nt: TGTGCCAGCTCGGCCCGACAGGGTGGGGACAATGAGCAGTTCTTC

clone_size: .
cdr3_length: 15
j_call: TRBJ1-6
v_call: TRBV4-3
d_call: TRBD1
cdr3_aa: CASSPGQGIYSPLHF
cdr3_nt: TGCGCCAGCAGCCCAGGACAGGGGATATATTCACCCCTCCACTTT

clone_size: .
cdr3_length: 13
j_call: TRBJ2-2
v_call: TRBV5-4
d_call: TRBD2
cdr3_aa: CASRAGGAGELFF
cdr3_nt: TGTGCCAGCAGGGCGGGAGGGGCCGGGGAGCTGTTTTTT

clone_size: .
cdr3_length: 15
j_call: TRBJ1-3
v_call: TRBV9
d_call: .
cdr3_aa: CASSSGGQSGNTIYF
cdr3_nt: TGTGCCAGCAGCTCGGGGGGGCAGAGTGGAAACACCATATATTTT

clone_size: .
cdr3_length: 15
j_call: TRBJ2-1
v_call: TRBV30
d_call: TRBD1
cdr3_aa: CAWSGGQGTYNEQFF
cdr3_nt: TGTGCCTGGAGTGGGGGACAGGGAACCTACAATGAGCAGTTCTTC

clone_size: few
cdr3_length: 14
j_call: TRBJ2-2
v_call: TRBV15
d_call: .
cdr3_aa: CATSVTVNTGELFF
cdr3_nt: TGTGCCACCAGTGTGACAGTGAACACCGGGGAGCTGTTTTTT

clone_size: .
cdr3_length: 15
j_call: TRBJ2-5
v_call: TRBV7-9
d_call: .
cdr3_aa: CASSSPPTRRETQYF
cdr3_nt: TGTGCCAGCAGCTCACCACCGACCAGGAGGGAGACCCAGTACTTC

clone_size: few
cdr3_length: 19
j_call: TRBJ2-1
v_call: TRBV28
d_call: TRBD1
cdr3_aa: CASSFPPWPGGSSYNEQFF
cdr3_nt: TGTGCCAGCAGTTTCCCGCCCTGGCCAGGGGGAAGCTCCTACAATGAGCAGTTCTTC

clone_size: .
cdr3_length: 13
j_call: TRBJ1-1
v_call: TRBV2
d_call: .
cdr3_aa: CASSIGFDTEAFF
cdr3_nt: TGTGCCAGCAGCATCGGGTTCGACACTGAAGCTTTCTTT

clone_size: .
cdr3_length: 15
j_call: TRBJ2-7
v_call: TRBV6-6
d_call: .
cdr3_aa: CASKGGWQAFYEQYF
cdr3_nt: TGTGCCAGCAAGGGAGGATGGCAGGCCTTCTACGAGCAGTACTTC

clone_size: once
cdr3_length: 16
j_call: TRBJ1-4
v_call: TRBV7-9
d_call: TRBD1
cdr3_aa: CASSPDRTGGGEKLFF
cdr3_nt: TGTGCCAGCAGCCCAGATCGGACAGGGGGCGGTGAAAAACTGTTTTTT

clone_size: .
cdr3_length: 11
j_call: TRBJ2-5
v_call: TRBV10-3
d_call: .
cdr3_aa: CATGEQETQYF
cdr3_nt: TGTGCCACAGGGGAACAAGAGACCCAGTACTTC

clone_size: .
cdr3_length: 16
j_call: TRBJ2-6
v_call: TRBV10-2
d_call: .
cdr3_aa: CASSDLWLSGANVLTF
cdr3_nt: TGCGCCAGCAGTGACCTGTGGCTCTCTGGGGCCAACGTCCTGACTTTC

clone_size: few
cdr3_length: 11
j_call: TRBJ2-5
v_call: TRBV27
d_call: .
cdr3_aa: CASSLVPGRYF
cdr3_nt: TGTGCCAGCAGTTTAGTTCCGGGTAGGTACTTC

clone_size: .
cdr3_length: 16
j_call: TRBJ2-1
v_call: TRBV6-6
d_call: TRBD2
cdr3_aa: CASSRPGTSGNNEQFF
cdr3_nt: TGTGCCAGCAGTCGTCCCGGGACTAGCGGGAACAATGAGCAGTTCTTC

clone_size: .
cdr3_length: 13
j_call: TRBJ2-7
v_call: TRBV5-6
d_call: .
cdr3_aa: CASSSTGNYEQYF
cdr3_nt: TGTGCCAGCAGCTCGACAGGCAATTACGAGCAGTACTTC

clone_size: once
cdr3_length: 14
j_call: TRBJ2-1
v_call: TRBV5-5
d_call: TRBD1
cdr3_aa: CASSLQGADNEQFF
cdr3_nt: TGTGCCAGCAGCTTACAGGGGGCAGACAATGAGCAGTTCTTC

clone_size: .
cdr3_length: 15
j_call: TRBJ2-7
v_call: TRBV30
d_call: .
cdr3_aa: CAWVSVAGVSYEQYF
cdr3_nt: TGTGCCTGGGTATCTGTGGCAGGGGTCTCCTACGAGCAGTACTTC

clone_size: .
cdr3_length: 15
j_call: TRBJ2-2
v_call: TRBV7-2
d_call: .
cdr3_aa: CASSPRRSGAGELFF
cdr3_nt: TGTGCCAGCAGCCCCCGCCGCTCGGGGGCCGGGGAGCTGTTTTTT

clone_size: .
cdr3_length: 15
j_call: TRBJ2-2
v_call: TRBV18
d_call: .
cdr3_aa: CASSPRGMNTGELFF
cdr3_nt: TGTGCCAGCTCACCACGAGGAATGAACACCGGGGAGCTGTTTTTT

clone_size: .
cdr3_length: 14
j_call: TRBJ2-5
v_call: TRBV5-1
d_call: .
cdr3_aa: CASSSDGGQETQYF
cdr3_nt: TGCGCCAGCAGCTCGGATGGCGGCCAAGAGACCCAGTACTTC

clone_size: few
cdr3_length: 15
j_call: TRBJ2-4
v_call: TRBV9
d_call: TRBD2
cdr3_aa: CASSPGLAGVNIQYF
cdr3_nt: TGTGCCAGCAGCCCGGGACTAGCGGGAGTAAACATTCAGTACTTC

clone_size: .
cdr3_length: 13
j_call: TRBJ2-7
v_call: TRBV7-9
d_call: .
cdr3_aa: CASSLGFLTEQYF
cdr3_nt: TGTGCCAGCAGCTTAGGCTTTCTGACAGAGCAGTACTTC

clone_size: .
cdr3_length: 14
j_call: TRBJ1-1
v_call: TRBV6-5
d_call: .
cdr3_aa: CASSPGLMNTEAFF
cdr3_nt: TGTGCCAGCAGTCCGGGACTCATGAACACTGAAGCTTTCTTT

clone_size: .
cdr3_length: 14
j_call: TRBJ2-1
v_call: TRBV6-5
d_call: .
cdr3_aa: CASSYSRRINEQFF
cdr3_nt: TGTGCCAGCAGTTACTCTCGGCGGATCAATGAGCAGTTCTTC

clone_size: .
cdr3_length: 14
j_call: TRBJ2-3
v_call: TRBV2
d_call: TRBD1
cdr3_aa: CASSVDRGRDTQYF
cdr3_nt: TGTGCCAGCAGTGTGGACAGGGGGCGAGATACGCAGTATTTT